The present entry profiles one T cell receptor beta chain with its context. This clonotype turned up a few times. Its antigen is still unknown. Base qualities are not recorded, but no much larger clone differs from it by a single base. The source of the sample is a study of CD8 T cells in ankylosing spondylitis (dated by TCRdb to the late 2010s). Some background on the complete study: T cell receptor beta repertoires were profiled in healthy donors and ankylosing spondylitis patients so that disease-linked TCR variants could be found. The full study cohort was made up of about two dozen ankylosing spondylitis patients and 108 healthy donors. Peripheral blood samples were taken, and synovial fluid was additionally collected from ankylosing spondylitis patients.

The data were produced on an Illumina HiSeq 2500. Quantitative 5'-RACE with molecular barcodes was the method used to prepare the TCR beta libraries. Concerning the study's data processing: A new computational method, built on a probabilistic model of VDJ rearrangement, was used to identify disease-linked TCR variants. Using fastp trimming at Q25 and MiXCR clonotype assembly, TCRdb reanalyzed the public sequencing data and kept in-frame beta chains. Identical CDR3 protein sequences are pooled into one entry, listed with their most common genes and DNA. The V and J calls and clone size come from TCRdb's table, not from the authors' own analysis. The sample includes some 840,000 distinct CDR3 sequences, with over 9.5% observed a single time. The top ten constitute roughly 0.51% of the sample. Broad study findings and their caveats: Significant enrichment of the disease-linked clones was reported in matched synovial fluid samples from ankylosing spondylitis patients. Some motif variants had previously been reported in the synovial fluid and blood of reactive arthritis patients, which suggests shared mechanisms of disease initiation. A TCR beta motif of several highly homologous amino acid variants appeared characteristic of blood from ankylosing spondylitis patients. A CD8+ phenotype was shown by the disease-linked clones, which were found at relatively low frequencies in peripheral blood.

CDR1 and CDR2 were assigned from the germline V gene (reference sequence) as DFQATT and SNEGSKA. V drops 1 base and J drops 7 bases, leaving 8 bases in between. From its cysteine to its phenylalanine, the CDR3 spans 12 amino acids. Kept here is only the CDR3 DNA, which spans 36 bases and is read in frame from base 1. The sequence joins TRBV20-1 to TRBJ1-5, and perhaps TRBD1 as D gene, on 5 matching bases. Sequenced input: blood, either unsorted or a sorted T cell fraction (not recorded which). The sequence came from a male donor with ankylosing spondylitis. The DNA sequence is as follows: TGCAGTGCTAGAGTAGGGGAGCAGCCCCAGCATTTT. Translated, this is CSARVGEQPQHF.